The rows below give T cell receptor beta chains drawn from one sample of a study of cytomegalovirus exposure and HLA in healthy donors. Repertoires were generated with immunoSEQ multiplex PCR, while TCRdb's copy carries only in-frame clones and drops some. The sample shows a few hundred thousand clones, about 83% of them seen only once. The sample was PBMCs. The receptors derive from a girl between 5 and 17 years old in good health and CMV-seronegative. Both conserved end residues are part of each CDR3. D genes are given only for firm matches. The listing skips clone size in some rows; elsewhere it reads once, few, many or a size class.

J: TRBJ1-1
V: TRBV7-2
size: NA
D: TRBD1
CDR3: CASSFRSTRTGKNTEAFF
DNA: TGTGCCAGCAGCTTCAGAAGTACTCGGACAGGGAAGAACACTGAAGCTTTCTTT

J: TRBJ1-3
V: TRBV7-2
size: NA
D: NA
CDR3: CASSLVWSPSGNTIYF
DNA: TGTGCCAGCAGCTTAGTATGGAGCCCTTCTGGAAACACCATATATTTT

J: TRBJ1-1
V: TRBV10-3
size: NA
D: TRBD1
CDR3: CATRGQNTEAFF
DNA: TGTGCCACCAGGGGGCAGAACACTGAAGCTTTCTTT

J: TRBJ2-7
V: TRBV27
size: once
D: NA
CDR3: CASSSRPGSSYEQYF
DNA: TGTGCCAGCAGTTCTCGGCCGGGTAGCTCCTACGAGCAGTACTTC

J: TRBJ1-2
V: TRBV15
size: NA
D: TRBD1
CDR3: CATSRVGDREYGYTF
DNA: TGTGCCACCAGCAGAGTAGGGGACAGGGAATATGGCTACACCTTC

J: TRBJ1-3
V: TRBV28
size: NA
D: NA
CDR3: CASSLDRVSGNTIYF
DNA: TGTGCCAGCAGCCTAGACAGAGTCTCTGGAAACACCATATATTTT

J: TRBJ1-5
V: TRBV28
size: NA
D: NA
CDR3: CASSVQGYGQPQHF
DNA: TGTGCCAGCAGTGTACAGGGATATGGTCAGCCCCAGCATTTT

J: TRBJ2-7
V: TRBV6-5
size: NA
D: NA
CDR3: CASSYSSLASNEQYF
DNA: TGTGCCAGCAGTTACTCGAGCCTAGCTTCCAACGAGCAGTACTTC

J: TRBJ1-4
V: TRBV28
size: NA
D: TRBD1
CDR3: CASSLVGQGYEKLFF
DNA: TGTGCCAGCAGTTTAGTTGGACAGGGCTATGAAAAACTGTTTTTT

J: TRBJ1-2
V: TRBV7-9
size: once
D: NA
CDR3: CASSLASFGADETNYGYTF
DNA: TGTGCCAGCAGCTTAGCCTCGTTTGGGGCAGACGAAACTAACTATGGCTACACCTTC

J: TRBJ2-3
V: TRBV28
size: NA
D: NA
CDR3: CASRSGTGVGTQYF
DNA: TGTGCCAGCAGATCCGGGACGGGAGTCGGTACGCAGTATTTT

J: TRBJ2-5
V: TRBV29-1
size: NA
D: TRBD2
CDR3: CSVTSGKETQYF
DNA: TGCAGCGTTACTAGCGGAAAAGAGACCCAGTACTTC

J: TRBJ2-2
V: TRBV2
size: NA
D: TRBD1
CDR3: CASMFWRTGQTGELFF
DNA: TGTGCCAGCATGTTTTGGAGGACAGGGCAAACCGGGGAGCTGTTTTTT

J: TRBJ2-7
V: TRBV27
size: few
D: TRBD2
CDR3: CASSLSRRLATDEQYF
DNA: TGTGCCAGCAGTTTATCAAGACGACTAGCTACAGACGAGCAGTACTTC

J: TRBJ2-7
V: TRBV18
size: few
D: TRBD2
CDR3: CASSPPGGDYEQYF
DNA: TGTGCCAGCTCACCACCGGGGGGGGACTACGAGCAGTACTTC

J: TRBJ1-2
V: TRBV5-8
size: NA
D: NA
CDR3: CASSENDSYGYTF
DNA: TGTGCCAGCAGCGAAAATGACAGCTATGGCTACACCTTC

J: TRBJ2-1
V: TRBV18
size: NA
D: NA
CDR3: CASSPGGYNEQFF
DNA: TGTGCCAGCTCACCAGGAGGCTACAATGAGCAGTTCTTC

J: TRBJ1-2
V: TRBV9
size: NA
D: NA
CDR3: CASSDQTVYGYTF
DNA: TGTGCCAGCAGCGACCAGACAGTTTATGGCTACACCTTC